This T cell receptor beta chain originates from a study of patients and donors after allogeneic stem cell transplantation. TCRdb redid the calling of the RT-PCR reads with MiXCR, one entry per CDR3 protein. The sample records fewer than 500,000 distinct CDR3 sequences, approximately 16% being singletons. The J segment lost 7 bases and the V segment lost 1 base, leaving 5 bases of the junction unmatched. The CDR3 has 15 amino acids. Per germline, CDR1 SSHAT and CDR2 FNYEAQ (reference sequence). This clonotype was recorded a few times. The receptor was derived from a human donor who was either an allogeneic HSCT recipient or a stem cell or donor lymphocyte infusion donor (not recorded which). It is not recorded whose cells these are; they may come from a transplant donor. This chain uses TRBV7-7 with TRBJ2-2; TRBD2 aligns across 8 bases. The material sequenced was blood, either unsorted or a sorted T cell fraction (not recorded which). The CDR3 here is CASSLGLREVGELFF. The CDR3, as DNA: TGTGCCAGCAGCTTAGGTCTGCGGGAGGTCGGGGAGCTGTTTTTT.